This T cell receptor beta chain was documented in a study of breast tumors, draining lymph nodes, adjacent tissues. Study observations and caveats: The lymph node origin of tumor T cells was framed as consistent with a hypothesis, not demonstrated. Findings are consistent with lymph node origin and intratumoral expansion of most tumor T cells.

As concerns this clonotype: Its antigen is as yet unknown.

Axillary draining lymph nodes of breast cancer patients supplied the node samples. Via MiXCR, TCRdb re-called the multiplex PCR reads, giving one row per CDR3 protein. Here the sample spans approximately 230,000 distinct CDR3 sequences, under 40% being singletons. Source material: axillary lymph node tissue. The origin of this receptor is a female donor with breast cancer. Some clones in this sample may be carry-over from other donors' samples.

The CDR3 DNA sequence: TGTGCCAGCAGTGCTAGACCGGGACACACAGATACGCAGTATTTT. Its translation: CASSARPGHTDTQYF. The chain employs TRBV2 and TRBJ2-3, with D possibly TRBD1 on 6 matching bases. Germline V gene data show CDR1 as SNHLY and CDR2 as FYNNEI. The length of the CDR3 is 15 residues. V was trimmed by 4 bases and J by 2 bases, leaving 13 bases between them.